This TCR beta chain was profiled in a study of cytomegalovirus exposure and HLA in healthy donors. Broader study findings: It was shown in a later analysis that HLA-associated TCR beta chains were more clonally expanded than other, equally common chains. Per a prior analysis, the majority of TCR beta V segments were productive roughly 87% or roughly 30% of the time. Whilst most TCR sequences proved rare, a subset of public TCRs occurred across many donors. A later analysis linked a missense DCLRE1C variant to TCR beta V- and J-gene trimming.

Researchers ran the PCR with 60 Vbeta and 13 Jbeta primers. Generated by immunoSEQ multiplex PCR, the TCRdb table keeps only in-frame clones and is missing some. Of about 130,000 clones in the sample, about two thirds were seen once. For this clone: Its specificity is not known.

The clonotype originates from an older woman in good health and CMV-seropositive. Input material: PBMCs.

The CDR3 sequence: CASSVIATGELFF. As DNA, the CDR3 is TGTGCCAGCAGCGTAATAGCAACCGGGGAGCTGTTTTTT. The chain couples TRBV9 to TRBJ2-2; D gene unclear. The CDR3 length is 13 residues. Trimming shortened V by 1 base and J by 5 bases, and 6 bases separated the two germline ends. Germline CDR1 is SGDLS and CDR2 is YYNGEE.